The rows below give T cell receptor beta chains drawn from one sample of a study of blood T cells in healthy people across ages. TCRdb itself ran the 5' RACE reads through MiXCR, one entry per CDR3 protein. This table has about 1.4 million distinct CDR3 sequences, around 59% appearing once. Input material: blood. The receptors come from a man aged 18 to 29 in good health. The CDR3 runs from the conserved cysteine through the conserved F or W. The D gene is left open where the match is weak. Clone size appears in some rows only: once, few, many, or a class for an expanded clone.

TRBJ2-1 TRBV27 once . CASSSWFEQFF TGTGCCAGCAGTTCATGGTTTGAGCAGTTCTTC
TRBJ2-3 TRBV25-1 . . CASSPKPDTQYF TGTGCCAGCAGCCCAAAGCCAGATACGCAGTATTTT
TRBJ2-4 TRBV7-2 . . CASSGQVREDIQYF TGTGCCAGCAGCGGACAGGTTCGGGAGGACATTCAGTACTTC
TRBJ1-2 TRBV5-1 . . CASSWTGPRYTF TGCGCCAGCAGCTGGACCGGGCCTCGCTACACCTTC
TRBJ2-5 TRBV6-2/TRBV6-3 once . CASSYATQGETQYF TGTGCCAGCAGTTACGCGACCCAAGGGGAGACCCAGTACTTC
TRBJ1-2 TRBV5-5 . . CASSLVRTITNYGYTF TGTGCCAGCAGCTTAGTCAGAACCATAACTAACTATGGCTACACCTTC
TRBJ2-7 TRBV5-6 . . CASSLGRRGPFYEQYF TGTGCCAGCAGCTTGGGGAGGAGGGGACCCTTCTACGAGCAGTACTTC
TRBJ2-7 TRBV3-1 . TRBD2 CASSQQRGIYEQYF TGTGCCAGCAGCCAACAGCGGGGGATCTACGAGCAGTACTTC
TRBJ2-5 TRBV11-1 . TRBD2 CASSTGLAGGNEQYF TGTGCCAGCAGCACGGGACTAGCGGGAGGTAATGAGCAGTACTTC
TRBJ2-3 TRBV3-1 . . CASTHPNTDMQYF TGTGCCAGTACCCACCCAAACACAGATATGCAGTATTTT
TRBJ2-5 TRBV10-3 few . CAISDPQETQYF TGTGCCATCAGTGACCCCCAAGAGACCCAGTACTTC
TRBJ2-1 TRBV3-1 . . CASSQVLSYNEQFF TGTGCCAGCAGCCAGGTCCTCTCCTACAATGAGCAGTTCTTC
TRBJ1-4 TRBV20-1 few . CSARNPVTGRKEKLFF TGCAGTGCAAGAAACCCCGTTACCGGGAGGAAAGAAAAACTGTTTTTT
TRBJ2-3 TRBV10-2 few . CASAGLKDTQYF TGCGCCAGCGCGGGCCTGAAAGATACGCAGTATTTT
TRBJ2-7 TRBV7-9 . TRBD1 CASSGPGTEFYEQYF TGTGCCAGCAGCGGTCCCGGGACAGAATTTTACGAGCAGTACTTC
TRBJ2-7 TRBV6-8 . . CASSLSGTIPYEQYF TGTGCCAGCAGTCTCTCCGGGACCATACCTTACGAGCAGTACTTC
TRBJ2-7 TRBV20-1 . . CSAIFGASHEQYF TGCAGTGCTATTTTTGGTGCCTCCCACGAGCAGTACTTC
TRBJ1-1 TRBV29-1 . . CSGSEGRGTEAFF TGCAGCGGAAGTGAGGGGAGAGGGACTGAAGCTTTCTTT
TRBJ2-7 TRBV6-5 few TRBD1 CASSYSLTGTGEQYF TGTGCCAGCAGTTACTCTCTCACAGGGACAGGCGAGCAGTACTTC
TRBJ1-5 TRBV6-5 few . CASSYGGRGDPQHF TGTGCCAGCAGTTACGGGGGCCGAGGGGATCCCCAGCATTTT
TRBJ2-4 TRBV28 . TRBD1 CASRPGTGRTTQYF TGTGCCAGCAGGCCCGGGACAGGACGGACTACACAGTACTTC
TRBJ2-3 TRBV12-3/TRBV12-4 . . CASTNSWTTLDTQYF TGTGCCAGCACCAATTCGTGGACTACCCTCGATACGCAGTATTTT
TRBJ1-1 TRBV29-1 . . CSVGGGLNTEAFF TGCAGCGTTGGGGGGGGTTTGAACACTGAAGCTTTCTTT
TRBJ2-1 TRBV12-3/TRBV12-4 . TRBD2 CASRERRGVGHEQFF TGTGCCAGCAGGGAGAGGCGGGGGGTGGGGCATGAGCAGTTCTTC
TRBJ1-2 TRBV29-1 many . CSVDGDGYTF TGCAGCGTTGATGGGGATGGCTACACCTTC
TRBJ2-1 TRBV4-2 . TRBD2 CASSHTSGRYNEQFF TGTGCCAGCAGCCACACTAGCGGGAGGTACAATGAGCAGTTCTTC
TRBJ2-3 TRBV4-2 . TRBD2 CASSLGLAGNGDTQYF TGTGCCAGCAGCTTAGGTCTAGCGGGGAACGGCGATACGCAGTATTTT
TRBJ2-7 TRBV20-1 few . CSARRDPDEQYF TGCAGTGCTCGTAGGGACCCCGACGAGCAGTACTTC
TRBJ2-7 TRBV20-1 many . CSASDSYEQYF TGCAGTGCTAGCGACTCCTACGAGCAGTACTTC
TRBJ2-3 TRBV7-9 . TRBD2 CASSRKTSGITDTQYF TGTGCCAGCAGCCGGAAGACTAGCGGGATCACAGATACGCAGTATTTT
TRBJ1-5 TRBV10-2 . . CASKGLFSNQPQHF TGCGCCAGCAAAGGCCTCTTCAGCAATCAGCCCCAGCATTTT
TRBJ2-7 TRBV12-3/TRBV12-4 . . CASSLWEDEQYF TGTGCCAGCAGTTTATGGGAAGACGAGCAGTACTTC
TRBJ2-5 TRBV5-1 . . CASSSGLPRLETQYF TGCGCCAGCAGCTCCGGACTCCCCCGTTTGGAGACCCAGTACTTC
TRBJ2-7 TRBV7-8 . TRBD2 CASSLVRLAGGRYEQYF TGTGCCAGCAGCTTAGTCAGACTAGCGGGAGGGCGGTACGAGCAGTACTTC
TRBJ2-7 TRBV6-6 . TRBD1 CASSFGTDSSYEQYF TGTGCCAGCAGTTTCGGGACAGACAGCTCCTACGAGCAGTACTTC
TRBJ1-1 TRBV25-1 . . CASSEGEVQRSPNTEAFF TGTGCCAGCAGTGAAGGGGAGGTACAGCGAAGTCCGAACACTGAAGCTTTCTTT
TRBJ1-1 TRBV12-3/TRBV12-4 few . CASSRSRNTEAFF TGTGCCAGCAGCCGCTCCCGGAACACTGAAGCTTTCTTT
TRBJ2-7 TRBV7-9 few . CASRWDVYEQYF TGTGCCAGCAGATGGGACGTCTACGAGCAGTACTTC
TRBJ2-3 TRBV15 . TRBD2 CATSTRTSGGADTQYF TGTGCCACCAGCACTAGAACTAGCGGGGGGGCAGATACGCAGTATTTT
TRBJ2-7 TRBV2 . TRBD2 CASSYSGSPYEQYF TGTGCCAGCAGTTATAGCGGGAGTCCCTACGAGCAGTACTTC
TRBJ2-5 TRBV28 . . CASSSPGPLQETQYF TGTGCCAGCAGTTCCCCAGGTCCACTACAAGAGACCCAGTACTTC